The present entry profiles one T cell receptor (beta chain) with its context. The data are from a study of CD8 T cells in Susac syndrome. CD8+ and CD4+ T cells circulating in blood were sequenced for TCR beta. Treatment-naive patients with stable or active relapsing-remitting disease served as multiple sclerosis controls. CD8+ and CD4+ T cells were negatively isolated; TEMRA cells were FACS-enriched. V lost 4 bases to trimming and J lost 5 bases; unmatched junction nucleotides: 3. Germline V gene data show CDR1 as SGHRS and CDR2 as YFSETQ. The CDR3 is 13 residues long. RNA, at roughly 0.45 to 1 ug, was reverse transcribed with random hexamers. Across 54 Vbeta and 13 Jbeta, TCR beta CDR3 was amplified with immunoSEQ multiplex PCR. From the immunoSEQ multiplex PCR reads, TCRdb called clonotypes with MiXCR, one entry per CDR3 protein. The table records 230,000 or so distinct CDR3 sequences, 95% of them present only once.

This receptor was taken from a human donor with multiple sclerosis. The chain employs TRBV5-1 and TRBJ2-5, with TRBD2 matching over 9 bases. Sequences were obtained from CD4+ T cells from PBMCs. Written as DNA, the CDR3 is TGCGCCAGCAGCGTCGGACTAGCGGAGACCCAGTACTTC. Translation: CASSVGLAETQYF. Complete variable domain (other parts from reference TRBV5-1 and TRBJ2-5): KAGVTQTPRYLIKTRGQQVTLSCSPISGHRSVSWYQQTPGQGLQFLFEYFSETQRNKGNFPGRFSGRQFSNSRSEMNVSTLELGDSALYLCASSVGLAETQYFGPGTRLLVL.